These 24 T cell receptor beta chains share one sample of origin, sequenced in a study of molecular identifiers for immune sequencing clone quantification. TCRdb ran MiXCR on the PCR reads and lists one entry per CDR3 protein. The sample carries hundreds of thousands of distinct CDR3 sequences, 25% recorded once. Sequenced input: naive CD8+ T cells from blood, with Jurkat cell RNA spiked in. Subset specified: FACS-sorted CD8+CD4-CCR7+CD45RA+ naive T cells. The receptors shown here come from a human donor in good health. Some libraries in this study had Jurkat cell RNA spiked in.

J is TRBJ2-1 and V is TRBV6-6; tentative D call: TRBD2 (6 bases). This CDR3 spans 18 amino acids. V was cut by 0 bases and J by 5 bases, with 20 bases left in between. Germline values: CDR1 MNHNY, CDR2 SVGAGI (reference sequence). CDR3 nucleotide sequence: TGTGCCAGCAGTTACTCGATCCCGGTTGGGGGGTTAGACAATGAGCAGTTCTTC. The encoded protein is CASSYSIPVGGLDNEQFF.

This clonotype has a handful of counts. The J gene is TRBJ2-7, the V gene TRBV27, with a possible D match to TRBD1 (5 bases). Germline CDR1 MNHEY, CDR2 SMNVEV (reference sequence). Trimming removed 3 bases at V and 2 bases at J, with 14 bases between. The CDR3 is made up of 15 amino acids. CDR3 sequence (DNA): TGTGCCAGCAGTTTCTACAAGGGGTCGACCTACGAGCAGTACTTC. This codes for CASSFYKGSTYEQYF.

This clonotype was observed a few times. The chain has TRBV11-2 and TRBJ1-1; D is possibly TRBD1 (5 bases). V was clipped by 4 bases and J by 0 bases, with 12 bases between them. Germline V gene lookup returns CDR1 SGHAT and CDR2 FQNNGV. This CDR3 is built from 15 residues. In nucleotides, the CDR3 is TGTGCCAGCAGCTCGATGGGGGATTTGAACACTGAAGCTTTCTTT. Translated: CASSSMGDLNTEAFF.

This chain joins TRBV5-3 and TRBJ2-7; 9 positions match TRBD1. TRBV5-3 is flagged as an ORF with uncertain function. After removal of 6 bases from V and 5 bases from J, the junction contained 12 bases not matched to a gene. This CDR3 is 15 amino acids long. CDR3 amino acids: CARNYRDRESHEQYF. As DNA, the CDR3 is TGTGCCAGAAACTACCGGGACAGGGAGTCCCACGAGCAGTACTTC.

On this clonotype: This may stem from a read error, because a much larger clone lies one nucleotide away. The chain recombines TRBV20-1 with TRBJ2-7, with D uncertain. Germline CDR1 reads DFQATT; CDR2 reads SNEGSKA (reference sequence). The CDR3 sequence is 11 residues long. CDR3 protein: CGARVSYEQYF. CDR3 DNA sequence: TGCGGTGCTAGAGTATCCTACGAGCAGTACTTC.

At least ten counts were recorded for this clonotype. At one end, the junction sequence differs from germline, possibly due to a read error. The chain joins TRBV27 to TRBJ1-3, with D unresolved. The germline CDR1 and CDR2 sequences are MNHEY and SMNVEV (reference sequence). This CDR3 has 13 residues. CDR3 DNA sequence: TGCGCCAGCAGCTTGGGCTCTGGAAACACCATATATTTT. Amino acid sequence: CASSLGSGNTIYF.

Regarding this clonotype: Mismatch with germline at one junction end may stem from a read error. This chain connects TRBV25-1 to TRBJ2-7; D possibly corresponds to TRBD1 (5 bases). Germline CDR1 and CDR2: MGHDK and SYGVNS. The CDR3 extends over 13 amino acids. CDR3 DNA: TGTGCCAGCATAGGGGTAAGCTCCTACAAGCAGTACTTC. Translation: CASIGVSSYKQYF.

This clonotype was counted many times. The rearrangement links TRBV10-3 to TRBJ2-3, with a possible D match to TRBD2 (5 bases). Looked up from germline, CDR1 is ENHRY and CDR2 is SYGVKD. Trimming shortened V by 6 bases and J by 2 bases, and 9 bases separated the two germline ends. The CDR3 runs 13 residues. Here the CDR3 DNA reads TGTGCCATCAGACTAGACCTCACAGATACGCAGTATTTT. Its translation: CAIRLDLTDTQYF.

The CDR3 bases are TGTGCCAGCAGCGTTCGCGGACAGGCCGTGGGCTACACCTTC. It translates to CASSVRGQAVGYTF. This chain links TRBV9 with TRBJ1-2; 7 nucleotides line up with TRBD1. CDR3 length: 14 amino acids. Germline V gives CDR1 SGDLS, CDR2 YYNGEE. Trimming took 2 bases from V and 8 from J; bases not matched to a gene: 9.

This clonotype was counted a few times. The chain combines TRBV6-5 with TRBJ1-1; 8 bases fit TRBD1. This CDR3 is 13 amino acids long. V trimming: 6 bases; J trimming: 6 bases; junction bases outside the gene matches: 6. Germline CDR1 and CDR2: MNHEY and SVGAGI. This CDR3 reads CASSIGQGAEAFF. CDR3 coding DNA: TGTGCCAGCAGCATAGGACAGGGAGCTGAAGCTTTCTTT.

The chain combines TRBV4-3 with TRBJ2-1; 9 bases map to TRBD2. This CDR3 spans 16 amino acids. The junction had 5 bases not matched to a gene; V was cut back by 0 bases and J by 5 bases. CDR1 and CDR2 (germline): LGHNA, YSLEER. CDR3 DNA sequence: TGCGCCAGCAGCCAAGATGCGGGAGGGGTCCACAATGAGCAGTTCTTC. Residues: CASSQDAGGVHNEQFF.

In this sample, this clonotype turned up a few times. The V gene is TRBV7-2, the J gene TRBJ2-2; 10 bases align to TRBD1. CDR3 length: 14 amino acids. CDR1 and CDR2 from the germline V gene are SGHTA and FQGNSA. V trimming: 8 bases; J trimming: 5 bases; junction bases outside the gene matches: 5. The CDR3 nucleotides read TGTGCCAGCCAACCGGGACAGGGGACCGGGGAGCTGTTTTTT. The encoded protein is CASQPGQGTGELFF.

This clonotype was picked up many times. The chain combines TRBV20-1 with TRBJ2-1, with no clear D. The CDR3 sequence is 15 residues long. Germline-derived CDR1 and CDR2 are DFQATT and SNEGSKA (reference sequence). V lost 6 bases, J lost 1 base, and 16 bases lay in between. The CDR3, as DNA: TGCAGTGCCCCTGGCGGCGGAGTATCCTACAATGAGCAGTTCTTC. As protein: CSAPGGGVSYNEQFF.

In its sample, this clonotype was seen once. The chain carries TRBV5-1 and TRBJ2-1; no clear D gene. The CDR3 has 15 amino acids. The V end lost 0 bases, the J end lost 5 bases, and 12 bases lay between the germline ends. CDR1 and CDR2 from the germline V gene are SGHRS and YFSETQ. The CDR3 DNA sequence: TGCGCCAGCAGCTTGGGTTTATTCATAGACAATGAGCAGTTCTTC. It yields the protein CASSLGLFIDNEQFF.

This clonotype has more than one count but fewer than ten. This rearrangement joins TRBV6-2 or TRBV6-3 to TRBJ2-7; a possible D gene is TRBD1 (5 bases). CDR3 length: 15 residues. The V end lost 4 bases, the J end lost 2 bases, and 15 bases lay between the germline ends. Germline V gene sequence: CDR1 MNHEY, CDR2 SVGEGT. The CDR3 is CASSSTDTLPYEQYF. Written as DNA, the CDR3 is TGTGCCAGCAGTTCCACGGACACGCTTCCCTACGAGCAGTACTTC.

In this sample, this clonotype turned up a few times. The V call is TRBV9, the J call TRBJ2-2; 7 bases agree with TRBD2. Germline V gene sequence: CDR1 SGDLS, CDR2 YYNGEE. This CDR3 is built from 15 residues. V shed 2 bases, J shed 5 bases, and the junction held 6 bases outside the gene matches. CDR3 nucleotides: TGTGCCAGCAGCGTTTTTAGCGGGCCGACCGGGGAGCTGTTTTTT. Protein sequence: CASSVFSGPTGELFF.

The V gene is TRBV7-3, the J gene TRBJ2-1, with a weak D call TRBD2 (5 bases). Germline CDR1 reads SGHTA; CDR2 reads FQGTGA. The CDR3 spans 14 residues. Trimming stripped 4 bases from V and 1 base from J, with 8 bases between. CDR3 amino acids: CASSSADSYNEQFF. The CDR3 nucleotides read TGTGCCAGCAGCTCAGCGGATTCCTACAATGAGCAGTTCTTC.

The chain links TRBV7-3 to TRBJ2-3; 7 bases line up with TRBD1. There are 19 residues in the CDR3. Germline CDR1 and CDR2: SGHTA and FQGTGA. Losses at the gene ends were 2 bases for V and 0 bases for J; bases not matched to a gene: 14. CDR3 region: CASSLRTGESLTSTDTQYF. For the CDR3, the DNA is TGTGCCAGCAGCTTACGCACAGGGGAGTCCTTAACTAGCACAGATACGCAGTATTTT.

This clonotype was seen once. The chain carries TRBV27 and TRBJ2-7, with D tentatively TRBD1 (5 bases). The CDR3 has 14 residues. Trimming left V 5 bases short and J 4 bases short, with 15 bases between. Germline assignment: CDR1 MNHEY and CDR2 SMNVEV (reference sequence). The CDR3 coding sequence is TGTGCCAGCAGTAGGGGTGTAAGGGGTTACGAGCAGTACTTC. Protein sequence: CASSRGVRGYEQYF.

Notes on this clonotype: A junction end diverges from the germline sequence, so it may reflect a read error. The gene calls are TRBV10-3 and TRBJ2-5; 10 bases map to TRBD2. Germline V CDR1 and CDR2: ENHRY, SYGVKD. The CDR3 extends over 15 amino acids. Written as DNA, the CDR3 is TGTGTCATCAAATCTAGCGGGAGATGGGAGGAGACCCAGTACTTC. Translating it yields CVIKSSGRWEETQYF.

On this clonotype: Germline is not matched at one junction end, which may reflect a read error. The chain links TRBV19 to TRBJ2-2; 16 bases fit TRBD2. The germline gives CDR1 LNHDA, CDR2 SQIVND (reference sequence). The CDR3 sequence is 19 residues long. The CDR3: CASGIPGLAGGPDAGELFF. DNA for the CDR3: TGTGCCAGTGGTATCCCGGGACTAGCGGGAGGGCCTGACGCCGGGGAGCTGTTTTTT.

The rearrangement links TRBV20-1 to TRBJ2-4, with D tentatively TRBD1 (5 bases). CDR1 is DFQATT, CDR2 SNEGSKA, per germline (reference sequence). Trimming took off 5 bases at V and 7 bases at J, with 21 bases between the two ends. There are 15 residues in the CDR3. In nucleotides, the CDR3 is TGCAGTGCTTACCGCGAAGGGGAAGTCATTAACATTCAGTACTTC. This encodes CSAYREGEVINIQYF.

In this sample, this clonotype turned up many times. V usage is TRBV28 and J usage is TRBJ2-7; D tentatively fits TRBD1 or TRBD2 (5 bases each). The CDR3 loop spans 14 amino acids. Germline CDR1 reads MDHEN; CDR2 reads SYDVKM. Trimming removed 6 bases from V and 0 bases from J, with 12 bases in between. The CDR3 spells CASRRSGTSYEQYF. The CDR3 bases are TGTGCCAGCAGAAGATCGGGGACCTCCTACGAGCAGTACTTC.

This clonotype was picked up a small number of times. The gene calls are TRBV7-9 and TRBJ1-4, with unresolved D. CDR3 length: 13 residues. The V end lost 3 bases, the J end lost 6 bases, and 8 bases lay between the germline ends. Germline CDR1 reads SEHNR; CDR2 reads FQNEAQ (reference sequence). CDR3 bases: TGTGCCAGCAGCTTGCCTTTATATGAAAAACTGTTTTTT. This sequence encodes CASSLPLYEKLFF.